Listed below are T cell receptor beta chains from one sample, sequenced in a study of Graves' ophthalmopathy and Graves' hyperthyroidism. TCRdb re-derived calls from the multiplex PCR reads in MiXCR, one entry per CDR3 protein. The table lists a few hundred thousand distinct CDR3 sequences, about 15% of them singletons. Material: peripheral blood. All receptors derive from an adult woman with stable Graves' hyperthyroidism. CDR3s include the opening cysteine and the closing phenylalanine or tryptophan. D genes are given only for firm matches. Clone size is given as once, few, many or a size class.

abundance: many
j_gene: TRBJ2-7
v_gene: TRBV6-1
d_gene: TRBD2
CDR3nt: TGTGCCAGCGCCCCCGGGACTAGCGGGAGACACGAGCAGTACTTC
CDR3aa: CASAPGTSGRHEQYF

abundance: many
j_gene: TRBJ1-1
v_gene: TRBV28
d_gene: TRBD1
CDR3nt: TGTGCCAGCAGCAACGTAGACAGGGCTAATATGAACACTGAAGCTTTCTTT
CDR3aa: CASSNVDRANMNTEAFF

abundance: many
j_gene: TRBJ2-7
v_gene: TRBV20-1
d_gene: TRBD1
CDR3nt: TGCAGTGCTACTGACAGGGGAAAAACCTACGAGCAGTACTTC
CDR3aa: CSATDRGKTYEQYF

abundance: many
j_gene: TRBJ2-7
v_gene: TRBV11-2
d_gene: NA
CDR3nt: TGTGCCAGCAGTCCAGACCCACCACCCTACGAGCAGTACTTC
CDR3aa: CASSPDPPPYEQYF

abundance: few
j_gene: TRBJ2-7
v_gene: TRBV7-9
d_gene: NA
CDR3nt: TGTGCCAGCAGCTTCGCGATTTACGAGCAGTACTTC
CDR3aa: CASSFAIYEQYF

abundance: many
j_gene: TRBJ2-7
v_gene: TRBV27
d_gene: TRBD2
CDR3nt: TGTGCCAGCACCCTTCTAGCGGGAGGGGACGAGCAGTACTTC
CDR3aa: CASTLLAGGDEQYF

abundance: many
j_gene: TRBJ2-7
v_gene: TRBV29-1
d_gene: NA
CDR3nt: TGCAGCGTTGAAGACAGAACCTACGAGCAGTACTTC
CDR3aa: CSVEDRTYEQYF

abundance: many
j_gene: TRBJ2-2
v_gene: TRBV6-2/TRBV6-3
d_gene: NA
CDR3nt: TGTGCCAGTGAAGGGTTACGTGGCACCGGGGAGCTGTTTTTT
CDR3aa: CASEGLRGTGELFF

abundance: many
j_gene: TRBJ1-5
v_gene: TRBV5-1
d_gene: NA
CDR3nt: TGCGCCAGCAGCGCCGGGGAGCGGGGTCAGCCCCAGCATTTT
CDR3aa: CASSAGERGQPQHF

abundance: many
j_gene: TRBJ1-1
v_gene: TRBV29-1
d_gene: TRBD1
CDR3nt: TGCAGCGGGAAGACAGGGGGCACTGAAGCTTTCTTT
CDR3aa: CSGKTGGTEAFF

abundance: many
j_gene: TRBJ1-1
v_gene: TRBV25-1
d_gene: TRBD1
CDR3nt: TGTGCCAGCAGTGATAGTCCCGGGACAGGAACCAACACTGAAGCTTTCTTT
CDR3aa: CASSDSPGTGTNTEAFF

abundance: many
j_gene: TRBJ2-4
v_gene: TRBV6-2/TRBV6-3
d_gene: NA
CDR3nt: TGTGCCAGCAGGACATACGCCGAGGGGGCCAAAAACATTCAGTACTTC
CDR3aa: CASRTYAEGAKNIQYF

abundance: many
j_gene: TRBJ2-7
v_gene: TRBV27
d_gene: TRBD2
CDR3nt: TGTGCCAGCCGTGGGAGCGGGAGGGTCGAGCAGTACTTC
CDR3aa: CASRGSGRVEQYF

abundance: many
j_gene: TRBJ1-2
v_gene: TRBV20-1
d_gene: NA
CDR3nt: TGCAGTGCTAGAGCCAAGAGTGGCTACACCTTC
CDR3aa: CSARAKSGYTF

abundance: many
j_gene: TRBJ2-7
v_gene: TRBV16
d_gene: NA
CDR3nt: TGTGCCAGCAGCCAATTTGGGAGAAAGGACGAGCAGTACTTC
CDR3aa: CASSQFGRKDEQYF